The clone carrying this T cell receptor (beta chain) was picked up one time. Antigen specificity is unknown. Naive CD8 isolation took CD45RO-negative cells positively selected for CCR7 and excluded terminally differentiated effector memory CD45RA+ cells. This entry belongs to a study of shared clonotypes between healthy human individuals. In the study overall: Per donor, three plates held CD4 naive cells, three held CD4 memory, two held CD8 naive and one held CD8 memory. General study points: Specimens sampled were limited to blood, with tissue repertoires likely differing. Large sequencing depth failed to make sorted-subset sequencing complete, rarefaction showed.

Deletions cut 4 bases from V and 0 bases from J, with 8 bases between. The germline CDR1 and CDR2 sequences are SGHTS and YDEGEE. The CDR3 sequence is 13 residues long. Investigators spread the genomic DNA of each subset evenly over several immunoSEQ plates. Here immunoSEQ multiplex PCR was the method, and the copy in TCRdb shows in-frame clones only, minus some. The sample shows just over 2,000,000 clones, about 94% of them seen only once. The sequence came from a man aged 18 to 30 in good health. The V call is TRBV5-8, the J call TRBJ2-7, with D hard to call. Sequenced: naive CD8+ T cells sorted from blood. CDR3 loop: CASSEANSYEQYF. CDR3 nucleotides: TGTGCCAGCAGCGAGGCAAACTCCTACGAGCAGTACTTC.